Reported below is one T cell receptor beta chain. This record comes from a study of blood T cell repertoires in COVID-19. On the study more broadly: Samples taken during acute and convalescent COVID-19 were collected in the United States, Italy and Spain. PBMCs, B-cell-depleted T cells, or T cells provided the cDNA or gDNA that made up the material.

Clones were read by immunoSEQ multiplex PCR, and TCRdb kept only the in-frame ones, dropping some. The sample has nearly 300,000 clones, approximately 90% seen once; the top ten hold about 7%. The ends were cut back, 7 bases at V and 8 bases at J, with 20 bases in the middle. This CDR3 is 15 amino acids long. CDR1 is SGHTA and CDR2 is FQGNSA in the germline V gene. Sequencing was performed on peripheral blood. This chain links TRBV7-2 with TRBJ1-4; perhaps TRBD1 as D (5 bases). This receptor was obtained from a young woman who had recovered from COVID-19. The CDR3 is CASTPLGRGAEKLFF. As DNA, the CDR3 is TGTGCCAGCACCCCATTGGGGCGCGGTGCGGAAAAACTGTTTTTT.